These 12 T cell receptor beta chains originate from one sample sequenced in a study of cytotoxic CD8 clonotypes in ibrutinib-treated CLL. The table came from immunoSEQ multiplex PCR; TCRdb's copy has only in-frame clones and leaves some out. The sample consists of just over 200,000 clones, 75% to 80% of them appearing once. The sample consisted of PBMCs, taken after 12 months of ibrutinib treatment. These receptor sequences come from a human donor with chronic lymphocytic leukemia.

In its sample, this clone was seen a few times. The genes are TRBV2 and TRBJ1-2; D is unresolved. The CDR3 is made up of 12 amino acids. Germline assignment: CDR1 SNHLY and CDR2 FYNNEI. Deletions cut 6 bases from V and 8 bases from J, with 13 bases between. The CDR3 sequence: CASRREIGGYTF. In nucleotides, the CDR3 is TGTGCCAGCAGGAGGGAGATCGGGGGCTACACCTTC. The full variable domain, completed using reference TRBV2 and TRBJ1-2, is EPEVTQTPSHQVTQMGQEVILRCVPISNHLYFYWYRQILGQKVEFLVSFYNNEISEKSEIFDDQFSVERPDGSNFTLKIRSTKLEDSAMYFCASRREIGGYTFGSGTRLTVV.

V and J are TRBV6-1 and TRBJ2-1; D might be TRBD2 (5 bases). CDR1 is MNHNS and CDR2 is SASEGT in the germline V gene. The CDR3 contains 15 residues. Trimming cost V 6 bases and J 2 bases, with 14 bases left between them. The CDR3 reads CASRLERSTYNEQFF. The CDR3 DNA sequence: TGTGCCAGCAGACTCGAGCGGAGTACCTACAATGAGCAGTTCTTC.

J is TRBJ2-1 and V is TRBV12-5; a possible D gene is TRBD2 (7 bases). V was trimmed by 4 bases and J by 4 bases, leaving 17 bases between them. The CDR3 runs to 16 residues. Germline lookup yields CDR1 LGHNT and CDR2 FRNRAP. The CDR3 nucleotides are TGTGCTAGTGGTTCCGTTTTGGGAGGGGGTTACAATGAGCAGTTCTTC. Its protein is CASGSVLGGGYNEQFF.

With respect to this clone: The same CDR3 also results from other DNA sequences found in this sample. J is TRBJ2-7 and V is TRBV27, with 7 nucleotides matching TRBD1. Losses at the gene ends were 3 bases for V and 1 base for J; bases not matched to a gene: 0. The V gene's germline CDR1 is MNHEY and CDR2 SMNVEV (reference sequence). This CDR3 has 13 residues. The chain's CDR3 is CASSLGQSYEQYF. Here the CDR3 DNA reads TGTGCCAGCAGTTTGGGACAGTCCTACGAGCAGTACTTC.

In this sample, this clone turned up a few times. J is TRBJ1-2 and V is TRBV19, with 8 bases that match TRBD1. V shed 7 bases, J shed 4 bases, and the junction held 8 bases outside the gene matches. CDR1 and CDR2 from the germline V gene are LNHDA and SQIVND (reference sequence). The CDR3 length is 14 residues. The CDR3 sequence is CASTPLGQGYGYTF. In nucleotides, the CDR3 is TGTGCCAGTACCCCTCTAGGACAGGGCTATGGCTACACCTTC.

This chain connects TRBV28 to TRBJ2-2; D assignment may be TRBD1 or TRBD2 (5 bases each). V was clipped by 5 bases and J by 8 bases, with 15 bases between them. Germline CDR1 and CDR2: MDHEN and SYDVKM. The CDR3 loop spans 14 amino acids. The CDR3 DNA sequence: TGTGCCAGCAGTCCCCCCGGGGACCCTGGGGAGCTGTTTTTT. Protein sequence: CASSPPGDPGELFF. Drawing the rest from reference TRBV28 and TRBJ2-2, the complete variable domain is DVKVTQSSRYLVKRTGEKVFLECVQDMDHENMFWYRQDPGLGLRLIYFSYDVKMKEKGDIPEGYSVSREKKERFSLILESASTNQTSMYLCASSPPGDPGELFFGEGSRLTVL.

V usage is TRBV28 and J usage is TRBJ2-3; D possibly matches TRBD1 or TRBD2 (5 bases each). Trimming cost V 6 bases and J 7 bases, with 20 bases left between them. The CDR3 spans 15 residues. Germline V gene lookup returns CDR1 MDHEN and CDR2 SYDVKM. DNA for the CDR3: TGTGCCAGCAGACGTGGGGGATCGGATGGGAATACGCAGTATTTT. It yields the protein CASRRGGSDGNTQYF.

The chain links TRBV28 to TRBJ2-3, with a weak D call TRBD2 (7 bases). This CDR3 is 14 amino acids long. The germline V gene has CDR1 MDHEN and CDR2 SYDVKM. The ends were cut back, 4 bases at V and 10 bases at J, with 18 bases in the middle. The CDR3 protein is CASSYQGRGGAQYF. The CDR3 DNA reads TGTGCCAGCAGTTACCAGGGTAGAGGGGGGGCGCAGTATTTT.

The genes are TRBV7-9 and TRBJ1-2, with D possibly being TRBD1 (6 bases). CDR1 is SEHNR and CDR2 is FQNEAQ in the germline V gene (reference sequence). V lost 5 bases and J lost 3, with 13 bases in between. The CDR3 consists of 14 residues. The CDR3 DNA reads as TGTGCCAGCAGCCTTCTGACAGGAGACTATGGCTACACCTTC. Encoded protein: CASSLLTGDYGYTF.

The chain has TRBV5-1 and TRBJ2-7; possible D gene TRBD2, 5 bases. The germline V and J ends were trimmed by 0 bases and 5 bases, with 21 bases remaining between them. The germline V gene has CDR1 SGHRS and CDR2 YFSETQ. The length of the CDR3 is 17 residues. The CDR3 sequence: CASSLGRRQLSIDEQYF. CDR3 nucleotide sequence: TGCGCCAGCAGCTTGGGAAGGAGGCAGTTGAGCATCGACGAGCAGTACTTC.

CDR3 in DNA: TGTGCCTGCCTGGGCCCCCGGGCTATCACAGATACGCAGTATTTT. Protein: CACLGPRAITDTQYF. The V and J genes are TRBV30 and TRBJ2-3, with D unresolved. CDR3 length: 15 amino acids. Germline assignment: CDR1 GTSNPN and CDR2 SVGIG (reference sequence). Between the trimmed V and J ends, which lost 6 bases and 2 bases, there was a span of 18 bases.

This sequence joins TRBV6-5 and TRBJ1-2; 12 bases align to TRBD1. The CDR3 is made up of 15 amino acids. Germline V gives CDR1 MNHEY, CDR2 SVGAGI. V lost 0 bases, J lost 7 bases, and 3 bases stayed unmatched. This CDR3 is CASSYSGQGAGGYTF. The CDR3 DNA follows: TGTGCCAGCAGTTACTCGGGACAGGGGGCGGGTGGCTACACCTTC.